This TCR beta chain is from a study of blood T cells in healthy people across ages. General study results and limits: The recorded TCR beta diversity per million T cells decreased in a roughly linear manner with age. Without sorted subsets, naive and antigen-experienced compartments could not be conclusively compared.

Looked up from germline, CDR1 is MDHEN and CDR2 is SYDVKM. With 2 bases clipped from V and 1 base from J, the junction kept 5 bases outside the gene matches. The CDR3 contains 17 residues. In its sample, this clonotype was seen a few times. Its matching antigen is unknown. The authors ran a second PCR of roughly 6 to 11 cycles using a sample-barcoded 5' primer and a J-beta primer mix. There were at least 3 million CDR3-containing paired-end reads obtained from each sample. MiXCR, run by TCRdb on the 5' RACE reads, gives a single entry per CDR3 protein. The sample lists 710,000 or so distinct CDR3 sequences, 32% seen once, with 15% to 19% in the top ten.

The chain uses TRBV28 and TRBJ2-2; the match to TRBD2 covers 9 bases. Specimen: blood. The sequence was collected from an elderly woman in good health. CDR3 amino acids: CASSLVFSGGNTGELFF. The CDR3 coding sequence is TGTGCCAGCAGTTTAGTATTTAGCGGGGGGAACACCGGGGAGCTGTTTTTT.